This entry lists 11 T cell receptor beta chains sequenced from one sample in a study of blood T cell repertoires in COVID-19. Produced via immunoSEQ multiplex PCR; TCRdb's table is partial and in-frame only. The repertoire holds approximately 300,000 clones, around 82% seen once, with 0.7% to 1% in the top ten. The sample consisted of peripheral blood. Receptor source: a human donor with COVID-19, enrolled during active disease. The donor label of this sample is uncertain.

The J gene is TRBJ1-2, the V gene TRBV7-2; maybe TRBD1 (5 bases). Germline CDR1 reads SGHTA; CDR2 reads FQGNSA. Between the trimmed V and J ends, which lost 4 bases and 1 base, there was a span of 7 bases. CDR3 size: 13 residues. The CDR3 reads CASSSGLNYGYTF. As DNA, the CDR3 is TGTGCCAGCAGCTCGGGACTTAACTATGGCTACACCTTC.

The chain joins TRBV5-8 to TRBJ1-1, with 7 positions matching TRBD1. With 1 base clipped from V and 5 bases from J, the junction kept 11 bases outside the gene matches. Germline values: CDR1 SGHTS, CDR2 YDEGEE. This CDR3 is built from 16 residues. The CDR3 protein is CASSLPRQGTGTEAFF. CDR3 bases: TGTGCCAGCAGCTTGCCCCGACAGGGTACGGGTACTGAAGCTTTCTTT. The whole variable domain, filled in from reference TRBV5-8 and TRBJ1-1, reads EAGVTQSPTHLIKTRGQQATLRCSPISGHTSVYWYQQALGLGLQFLLWYDEGEERNRGNFPPRFSGRQFPNYSSELNVNALELEDSALYLCASSLPRQGTGTEAFFGQGTRLTVV.

This chain joins TRBV7-9 and TRBJ2-7; 9 bases are a match to TRBD1. CDR3 length: 14 residues. The J segment lost 7 bases and the V segment lost 3 bases, leaving 7 bases of the junction unmatched. CDR1 SEHNR and CDR2 FQNEAQ come from the germline V gene (reference sequence). This CDR3 is CASSFIQGALEQYF. The CDR3 nucleotides are TGTGCCAGCAGCTTTATACAGGGGGCGCTTGAGCAGTACTTC. Filled out from reference TRBV7-9 and TRBJ2-7, the complete variable domain reads DTGVSQNPRHKITKRGQNVTFRCDPISEHNRLYWYRQTLGQGPEFLTYFQNEAQLEKSRLLSDRFSAERPKGSFSTLEIQRTEQGDSAMYLCASSFIQGALEQYFGPGTRLTVT.

This clone showed up just once. The chain links TRBV6-5 to TRBJ2-2, with 9 bases identical to TRBD2. Losses at the gene ends were 6 bases for V and 5 bases for J; bases not matched to a gene: 4. CDR3 length equals 14 residues. The germline CDR1 and CDR2 sequences are MNHEY and SVGAGI. The CDR3: CASRGLAWTGELFF. DNA for the CDR3: TGTGCCAGCAGAGGACTAGCGTGGACCGGGGAGCTGTTTTTT.

The chain combines TRBV25-1 with TRBJ1-2; a weak D match, TRBD1 (6 bases). From germline, CDR1 is MGHDK and CDR2 SYGVNS. This CDR3 has 15 residues. Trimming pared 8 bases from V and 0 bases from J, leaving 16 bases between. The CDR3 nucleotides are TGTGCCAGCTGTCCACAGGGCAGAGCTAACTATGGCTACACCTTC. Its translation is CASCPQGRANYGYTF.

Worth noting for this clone: In the same sample, other DNA sequences code for this CDR3. This chain connects TRBV5-1 to TRBJ1-1; D perhaps matches TRBD1 (5 bases). CDR1 and CDR2 (germline): SGHRS, YFSETQ. The CDR3 is made up of 14 amino acids. The ends were cut back, 1 base at V and 1 base at J, with 8 bases in the middle. CDR3 amino acids: CASSLNGGNTEAFF. CDR3 bases: TGCGCCAGCAGCTTGAACGGGGGGAACACTGAAGCTTTCTTT.

The chain couples TRBV21-1 to TRBJ2-5; TRBD1, as called in the table, went unchecked against the DNA. TRBV21-1 is given as a pseudogene. This CDR3 is 17 amino acids long. CDR3 nucleotides: TGTGCCAGCAGCAAATCCGCAGGGTCGGGTACGCAAGAGACCCAGTACTTC. This translates into CASSKSAGSGTQETQYF.

The rearrangement uses TRBV7-2 and TRBJ2-7, with a tentative D call TRBD2 (7 bases). Germline lookup yields CDR1 SGHTA and CDR2 FQGNSA. The CDR3 extends over 17 amino acids. V lost 1 base, J lost 4 bases, and 20 bases lay in between. CDR3: CASSLGGAGLSPYEQYF. In DNA form, the CDR3 reads TGTGCCAGCAGCTTAGGGGGGGCGGGACTAAGCCCTTACGAGCAGTACTTC.

V usage is TRBV19 and J usage is TRBJ1-1; 9 nucleotides align to TRBD1. The germline V gene encodes CDR1 LNHDA and CDR2 SQIVND (reference sequence). The CDR3 spans 14 residues. The trim removed 5 bases at V and 4 bases at J, leaving 5 bases unmatched. Written as DNA, the CDR3 is TGTGCCAGTAGTGGGGGGACAGGGAGCACTGAAGCTTTCTTT. Its protein is CASSGGTGSTEAFF. The full variable domain, with the rest looked up from reference TRBV19 and TRBJ1-1, is DGGITQSPKYLFRKEGQNVTLSCEQNLNHDAMYWYRQDPGQGLRLIYYSQIVNDFQKGDIAEGYSVSREKKESFPLTVTSAQKNPTAFYLCASSGGTGSTEAFFGQGTRLTVV.

This chain links TRBV14 with TRBJ1-3; D not certain. The CDR3 is 16 residues long. Per the germline V gene, CDR1 is SGHDN and CDR2 is FVKESK. Trimming cost V 0 bases and J 0 bases, with 9 bases left between them. CDR3 in DNA: TGTGCCAGCAGCCAAGAGGCCCTTTCCTCTGGAAACACCATATATTTT. Protein product: CASSQEALSSGNTIYF.

The J gene is TRBJ2-2, the V gene TRBV24-1; D is possibly TRBD1 (6 bases). Trimming stripped 3 bases from V and 3 bases from J, with 7 bases between. Germline V gene sequence: CDR1 KGHDR, CDR2 SFDVKD. The CDR3 runs 14 residues. This CDR3 reads CATSDHRDTGELFF. DNA for the CDR3: TGTGCCACCAGTGATCACAGGGACACCGGGGAGCTGTTTTTT.